These 6 T cell receptor beta chains share one sample of origin, sequenced in a study of T-cell reconstitution after alpha-beta-depleted transplantation in children. Preparation of the TCRbeta library used unique molecular identifiers. TCRdb reprocessed the PCR reads with MiXCR, giving one entry per CDR3 protein. This sample has 300,000 or so distinct CDR3 sequences, with almost 10% found just once. The sample was PBMCs from the stem cell graft donor, taken from the stem cell graft. These receptors were taken from a human donor who donated a stem cell graft to a child with SCID.

CDR3 bases: TGTGCCAGCAGGCCATATAGGGACAGGGGGCCGAGTCCGTATGGCTACACCTTC. Translating gives CASRPYRDRGPSPYGYTF. This chain uses TRBV7-8 with TRBJ1-2, with 12 bases that match TRBD1. The CDR3 loop spans 18 amino acids. V shed 6 bases, J shed 5 bases, and the junction held 16 bases outside the gene matches. Germline assignment: CDR1 SGHVS and CDR2 FQNEAQ.

The sample holds a few counts of this clonotype. The chain recombines TRBV11-1 with TRBJ2-2, with D uncertain. CDR3 length: 13 amino acids. Trimming removed 7 bases from V and 5 bases from J, with 11 bases in between. Germline CDR1 and CDR2: SGHAT and FQDESV (reference sequence). CDR3 DNA: TGTGCCAGCACCCCCGACTTTACCGGGGAGCTGTTTTTT. Its translation: CASTPDFTGELFF.

The chain combines TRBV5-1 with TRBJ2-5; D is ambiguous. V lost 0 bases, J lost 4 bases, and 10 bases lay in between. Germline CDR1 and CDR2: SGHRS and YFSETQ. The CDR3 contains 14 residues. CDR3 residues: CASSLEYQTETQYF. DNA for the CDR3: TGCGCCAGCAGCTTGGAGTACCAGACAGAGACCCAGTACTTC.

This clonotype showed up just a few times. This chain links TRBV12-3 or TRBV12-4 with TRBJ1-5; maybe TRBD1 (5 bases). The V and J ends lost 5 bases and 3 bases respectively, with 14 bases between them. This CDR3 has 15 residues. The CDR3 DNA follows: TGTGCCAGCAGTACGGGACCGTCCTCCAATCAGCCCCAGCATTTT. Its translation is CASSTGPSSNQPQHF.

The table lists this clonotype with many counts. This sequence joins TRBV24-1 and TRBJ2-2; D is perhaps TRBD1 (6 bases). The V gene lost 3 bases and the J gene lost 2 bases, with 15 bases spanning the gap. Germline V CDR1 and CDR2: KGHDR, SFDVKD. This CDR3 has 17 residues. The CDR3 loop reads CATSDGAQGPNTGELFF. In DNA, the CDR3 is TGTGCCACCAGTGATGGGGCCCAGGGGCCAAACACCGGGGAGCTGTTTTTT.

This clonotype was recorded at least ten times. This rearrangement joins TRBV7-2 to TRBJ2-5; tentative D call: TRBD1 (6 bases). Germline CDR1 reads SGHTA; CDR2 reads FQGNSA. This CDR3 contains 13 residues. The V end lost 2 bases, the J end lost 2 bases, and 6 bases lay between the germline ends. The CDR3: CASSLQGQETQYF. The CDR3 bases are TGTGCCAGCAGCTTACAGGGGCAAGAGACCCAGTACTTC.